This T cell receptor (beta chain) was observed in a study of blood T cell repertoires in COVID-19. Study-level information: Some COVID-19 samples were acute and others convalescent; all came from the United States, Italy and Spain. From T cells, B-cell-depleted T cells, or PBMCs came the material, which was cDNA or gDNA.

V dropped 0 bases and J dropped 0 bases, with 10 bases sitting between them. The CDR3 consists of 17 residues. In germline, CDR1 is SGHRS, CDR2 YFSETQ. Original methodology: Reference gene primer amplification gave estimated nucleated cell counts. Here immunoSEQ multiplex PCR was the method, and the copy in TCRdb shows in-frame clones only, minus some. D and trimming were read from the DNA, whereas the V and J calls and clone size are those reported in that table. Of 95,000 to 100,000 clones listed, approximately 91% are singletons. The TCR originated in a man aged 50 to 59 with acute or convalescent COVID-19. The genes are TRBV5-1 and TRBJ2-6, with D tentatively TRBD2 (6 bases). Sequenced sample: peripheral blood. In DNA form, the CDR3 reads TGCGCCAGCAGCTTGGGTGGAGGGCACTCTGGGGCCAACGTCCTGACTTTC. Translated: CASSLGGGHSGANVLTF. The full variable domain, in which reference TRBV5-1 and TRBJ2-6 provide the parts outside the CDR3, is KAGVTQTPRYLIKTRGQQVTLSCSPISGHRSVSWYQQTPGQGLQFLFEYFSETQRNKGNFPGRFSGRQFSNSRSEMNVSTLELGDSALYLCASSLGGGHSGANVLTFGAGSRLTVL.